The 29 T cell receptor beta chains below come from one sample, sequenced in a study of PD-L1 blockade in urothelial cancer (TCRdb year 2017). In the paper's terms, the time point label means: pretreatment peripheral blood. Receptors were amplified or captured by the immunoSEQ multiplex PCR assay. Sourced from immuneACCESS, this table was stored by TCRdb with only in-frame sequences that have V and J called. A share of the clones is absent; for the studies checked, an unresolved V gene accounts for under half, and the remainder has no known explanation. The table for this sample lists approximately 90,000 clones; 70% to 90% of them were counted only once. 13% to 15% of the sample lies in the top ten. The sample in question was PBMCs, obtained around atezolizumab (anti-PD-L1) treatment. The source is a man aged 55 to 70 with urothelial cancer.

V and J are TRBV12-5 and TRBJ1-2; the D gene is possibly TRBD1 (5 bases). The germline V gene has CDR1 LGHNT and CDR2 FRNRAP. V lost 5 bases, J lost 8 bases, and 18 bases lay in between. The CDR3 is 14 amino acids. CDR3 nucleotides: TGTGCTAGTGGTGAGGGACGGGAGGTAGTCGGCTACACCTTC. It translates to CASGEGREVVGYTF. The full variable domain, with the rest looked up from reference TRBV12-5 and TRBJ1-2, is DARVTQTPRHKVTEMGQEVTMRCQPILGHNTVFWYRQTMMQGLELLAYFRNRAPLDDSGMPKDRFSAEMPDATLATLKIQPSEPRDSAVYFCASGEGREVVGYTFGSGTRLTVV.

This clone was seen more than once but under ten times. CDR3 in DNA: TGTGCCAGCTCACCAGCGGTGTCACCGATGAACACTGAAGCTTTCTTT. It translates to CASSPAVSPMNTEAFF. The chain joins TRBV18 to TRBJ1-1; D unresolved. Trimming stripped 2 bases from V and 0 bases from J, with 13 bases between. Germline CDR1 reads KGHSH; CDR2 reads LQKENI. The CDR3 extends over 16 amino acids. Complete variable domain (other parts from reference TRBV18 and TRBJ1-1): NAGVMQNPRHLVRRRGQEARLRCSPMKGHSHVYWYRQLPEEGLKFMVYLQKENIIDESGMPKERFSAEFPKEGPSILRIQQVVRGDSAAYFCASSPAVSPMNTEAFFGQGTRLTVV.

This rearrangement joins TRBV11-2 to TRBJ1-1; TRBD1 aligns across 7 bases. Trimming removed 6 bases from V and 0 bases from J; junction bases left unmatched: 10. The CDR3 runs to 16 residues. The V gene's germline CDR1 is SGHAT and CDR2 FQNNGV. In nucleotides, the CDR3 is TGTGCCAGCAGGCTGGGGGACAGTTCTATGAACACTGAAGCTTTCTTT. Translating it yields CASRLGDSSMNTEAFF.

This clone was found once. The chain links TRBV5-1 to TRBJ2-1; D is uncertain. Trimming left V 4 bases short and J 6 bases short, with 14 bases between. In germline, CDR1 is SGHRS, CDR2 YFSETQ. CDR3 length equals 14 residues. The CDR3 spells CASSPRGSTNEQFF. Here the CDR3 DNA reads TGCGCCAGCAGCCCACGCGGATCAACCAATGAGCAGTTCTTC.

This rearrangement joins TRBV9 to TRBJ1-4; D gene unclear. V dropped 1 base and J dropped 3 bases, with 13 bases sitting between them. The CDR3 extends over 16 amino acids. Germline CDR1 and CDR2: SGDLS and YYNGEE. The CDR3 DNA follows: TGTGCCAGCAGCGTACTCGGACTCTCGGCTAATGAAAAACTGTTTTTT. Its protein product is CASSVLGLSANEKLFF.

The CDR3 spells CASRPYGGADTEAFF. The DNA for the CDR3 is TGTGCCAGCAGACCATATGGAGGGGCGGACACTGAAGCTTTCTTT. J is TRBJ1-1 and V is TRBV19; a weak D match, TRBD1 (5 bases). The ends were cut back, 9 bases at V and 3 bases at J, with 20 bases in the middle. Germline assignment: CDR1 LNHDA and CDR2 SQIVND (reference sequence). CDR3 length: 15 amino acids.

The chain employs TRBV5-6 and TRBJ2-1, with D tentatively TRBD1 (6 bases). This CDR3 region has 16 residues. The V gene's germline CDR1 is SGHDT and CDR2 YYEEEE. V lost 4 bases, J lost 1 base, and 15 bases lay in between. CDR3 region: CASSPRGAGSYNEQFF. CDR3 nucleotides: TGTGCCAGCAGCCCCAGGGGCGCGGGTTCCTACAATGAGCAGTTCTTC.

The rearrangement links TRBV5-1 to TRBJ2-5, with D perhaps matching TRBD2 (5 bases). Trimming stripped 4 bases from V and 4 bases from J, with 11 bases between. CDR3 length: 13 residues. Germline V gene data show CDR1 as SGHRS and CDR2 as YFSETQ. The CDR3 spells CASSPLGRETQYF. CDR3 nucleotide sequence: TGCGCCAGCAGCCCCTTGGGGAGAGAGACCCAGTACTTC.

Here the CDR3 reads CASSEEQGRTEAFF. The CDR3 coding sequence is TGTGCCAGCAGCGAGGAGCAGGGTAGGACTGAAGCTTTCTTT. J is TRBJ1-1 and V is TRBV9; maybe TRBD1 (5 bases). There are 14 residues in the CDR3. V gave up 3 bases and J gave up 5 bases, with 14 bases separating them. Germline assignment: CDR1 SGDLS and CDR2 YYNGEE.

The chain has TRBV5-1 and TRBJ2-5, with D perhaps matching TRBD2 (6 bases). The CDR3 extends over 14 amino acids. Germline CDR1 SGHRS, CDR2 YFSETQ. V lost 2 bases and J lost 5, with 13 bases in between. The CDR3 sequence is CASSFMVGGETQYF. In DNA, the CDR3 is TGCGCCAGCAGCTTCATGGTCGGAGGGGAGACCCAGTACTTC.

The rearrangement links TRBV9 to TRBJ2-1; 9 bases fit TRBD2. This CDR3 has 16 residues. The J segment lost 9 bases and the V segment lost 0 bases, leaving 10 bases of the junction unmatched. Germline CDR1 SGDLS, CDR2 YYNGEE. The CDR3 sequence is CASSVVGGGRAVEQFF. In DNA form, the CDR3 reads TGTGCCAGCAGCGTAGTCGGTGGCGGGAGGGCCGTTGAGCAGTTCTTC.

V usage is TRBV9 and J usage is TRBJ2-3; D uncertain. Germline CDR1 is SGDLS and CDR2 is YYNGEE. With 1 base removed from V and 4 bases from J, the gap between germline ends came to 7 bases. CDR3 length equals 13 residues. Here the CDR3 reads CASSVSVPDTQYF. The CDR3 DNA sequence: TGTGCCAGCAGCGTATCGGTCCCAGATACGCAGTATTTT.

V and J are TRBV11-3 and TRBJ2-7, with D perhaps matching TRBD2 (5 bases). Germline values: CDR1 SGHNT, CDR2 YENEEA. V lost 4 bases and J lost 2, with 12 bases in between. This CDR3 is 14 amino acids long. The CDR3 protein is CASSSYGVPYEQYF. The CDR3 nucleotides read TGTGCCAGCAGCTCCTACGGGGTTCCCTACGAGCAGTACTTC. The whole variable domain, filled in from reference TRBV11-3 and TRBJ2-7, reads EAGVVQSPRYKIIEKKQPVAFWCNPISGHNTLYWYLQNLGQGPELLIRYENEEAVDDSQLPKDRFSAERLKGVDSTLKIQPAELGDSAVYLCASSSYGVPYEQYFGPGTRLTVT.

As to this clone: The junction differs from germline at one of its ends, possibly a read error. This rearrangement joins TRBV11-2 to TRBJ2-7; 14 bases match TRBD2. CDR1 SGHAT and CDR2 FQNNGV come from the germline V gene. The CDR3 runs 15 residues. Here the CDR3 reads CASSPTSGRAYEQYF. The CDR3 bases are TGTGCCAGCAGCCCGACTAGCGGGAGGGCCTATGAGCAGTACTTC.

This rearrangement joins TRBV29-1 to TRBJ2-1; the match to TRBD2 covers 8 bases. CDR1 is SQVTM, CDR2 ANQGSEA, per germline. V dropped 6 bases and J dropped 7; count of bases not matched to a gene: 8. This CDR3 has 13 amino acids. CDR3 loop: CSVQREIVNEQFF. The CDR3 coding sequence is TGCAGCGTCCAGCGGGAGATCGTGAATGAGCAGTTCTTC.

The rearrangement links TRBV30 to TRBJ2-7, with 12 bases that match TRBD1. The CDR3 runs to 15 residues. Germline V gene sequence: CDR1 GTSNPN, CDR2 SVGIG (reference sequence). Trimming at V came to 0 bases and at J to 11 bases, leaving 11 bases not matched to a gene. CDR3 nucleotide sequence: TGTGCCTGGAGTGTCTCCGGGACAGGGGGCACTCTTAAGTACTTC. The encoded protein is CAWSVSGTGGTLKYF.

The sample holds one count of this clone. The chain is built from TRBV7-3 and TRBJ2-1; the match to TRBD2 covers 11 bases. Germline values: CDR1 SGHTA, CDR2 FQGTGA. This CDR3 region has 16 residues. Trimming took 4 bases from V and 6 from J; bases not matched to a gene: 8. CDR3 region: CASSSRSGGAGNEQFF. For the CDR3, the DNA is TGTGCCAGCAGCTCCCGTAGCGGGGGGGCCGGCAATGAGCAGTTCTTC.

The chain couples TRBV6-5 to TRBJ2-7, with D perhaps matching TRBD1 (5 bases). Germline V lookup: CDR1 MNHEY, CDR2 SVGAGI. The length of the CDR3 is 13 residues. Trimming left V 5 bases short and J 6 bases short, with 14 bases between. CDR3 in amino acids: CASSRTYLGEQYF. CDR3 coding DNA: TGTGCCAGCAGTAGGACATATCTCGGCGAGCAGTACTTC.

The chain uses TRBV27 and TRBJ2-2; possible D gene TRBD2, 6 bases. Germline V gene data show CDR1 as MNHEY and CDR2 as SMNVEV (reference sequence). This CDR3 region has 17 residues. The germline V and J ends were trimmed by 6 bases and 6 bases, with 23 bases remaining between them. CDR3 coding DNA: TGTGCCAGCAGCTCACCCTCGGGCCTCGGGGGTGCCGGGGAGCTGTTTTTT. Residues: CASSSPSGLGGAGELFF.

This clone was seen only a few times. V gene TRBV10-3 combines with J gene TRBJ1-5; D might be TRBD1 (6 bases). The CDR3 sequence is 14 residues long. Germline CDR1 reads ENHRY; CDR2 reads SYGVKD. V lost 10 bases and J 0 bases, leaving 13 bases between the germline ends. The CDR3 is CATRGGNSNQPQHF. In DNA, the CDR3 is TGTGCCACACGGGGGGGCAATAGCAATCAGCCCCAGCATTTT.

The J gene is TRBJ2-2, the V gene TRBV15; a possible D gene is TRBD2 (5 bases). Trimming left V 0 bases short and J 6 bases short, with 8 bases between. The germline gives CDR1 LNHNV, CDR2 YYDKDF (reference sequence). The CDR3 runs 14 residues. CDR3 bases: TGTGCCACCAGCAGAGAAGGACTTCCCGGGGAGCTGTTTTTT. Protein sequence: CATSREGLPGELFF.

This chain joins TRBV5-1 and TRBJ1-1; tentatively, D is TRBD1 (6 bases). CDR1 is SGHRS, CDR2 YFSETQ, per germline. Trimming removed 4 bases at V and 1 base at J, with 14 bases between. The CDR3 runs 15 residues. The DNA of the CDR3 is TGCGCCAGCAGCCCCAGACAGGAACCGAACACTGAAGCTTTCTTT. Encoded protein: CASSPRQEPNTEAFF.

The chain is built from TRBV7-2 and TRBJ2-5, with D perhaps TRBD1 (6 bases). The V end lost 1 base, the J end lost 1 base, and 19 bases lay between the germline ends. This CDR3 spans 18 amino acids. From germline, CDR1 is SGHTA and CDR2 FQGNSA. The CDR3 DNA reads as TGTGCCAGCAGCTTAGTATTAGGGACAATGAGTCCCCAAGAGACCCAGTACTTC. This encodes CASSLVLGTMSPQETQYF.

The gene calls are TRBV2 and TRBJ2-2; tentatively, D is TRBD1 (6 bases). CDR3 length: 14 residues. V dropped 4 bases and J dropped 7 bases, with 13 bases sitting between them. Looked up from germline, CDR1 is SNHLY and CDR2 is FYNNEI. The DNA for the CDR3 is TGTGCCAGCAGTGTTCTGGGGGCTAACGGGGAGCTGTTTTTT. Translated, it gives CASSVLGANGELFF.

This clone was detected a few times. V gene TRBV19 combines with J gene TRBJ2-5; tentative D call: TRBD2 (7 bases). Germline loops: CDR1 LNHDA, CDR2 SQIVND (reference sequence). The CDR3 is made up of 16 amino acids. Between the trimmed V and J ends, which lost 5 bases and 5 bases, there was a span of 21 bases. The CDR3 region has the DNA TGTGCCAGTAGTCGACAGGCTAGCGGCCAGCGGGAGACCCAGTACTTC. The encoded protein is CASSRQASGQRETQYF.

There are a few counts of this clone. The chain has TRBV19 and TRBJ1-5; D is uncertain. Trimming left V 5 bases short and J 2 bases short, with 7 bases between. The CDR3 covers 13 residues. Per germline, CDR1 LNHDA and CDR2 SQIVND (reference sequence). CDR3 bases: TGTGCCAGTAGTGTACCAGGCAATCAGCCCCAGCATTTT. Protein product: CASSVPGNQPQHF.

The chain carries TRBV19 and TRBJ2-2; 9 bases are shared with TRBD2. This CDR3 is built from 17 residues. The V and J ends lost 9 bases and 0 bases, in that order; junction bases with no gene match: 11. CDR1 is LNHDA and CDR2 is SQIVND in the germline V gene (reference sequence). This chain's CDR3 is CARTPRSGGPNTGELFF. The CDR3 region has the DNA TGTGCCAGGACCCCAAGGAGCGGGGGGCCGAACACCGGGGAGCTGTTTTTT.

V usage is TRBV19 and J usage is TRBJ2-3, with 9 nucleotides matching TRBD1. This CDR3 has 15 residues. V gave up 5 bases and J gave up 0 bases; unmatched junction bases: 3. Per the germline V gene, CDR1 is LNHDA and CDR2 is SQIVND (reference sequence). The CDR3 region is CASSGTGWSTDTQYF. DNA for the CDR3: TGTGCCAGTAGTGGGACAGGGTGGAGCACAGATACGCAGTATTTT. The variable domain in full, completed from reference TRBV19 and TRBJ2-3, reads DGGITQSPKYLFRKEGQNVTLSCEQNLNHDAMYWYRQDPGQGLRLIYYSQIVNDFQKGDIAEGYSVSREKKESFPLTVTSAQKNPTAFYLCASSGTGWSTDTQYFGPGTRLTVL.

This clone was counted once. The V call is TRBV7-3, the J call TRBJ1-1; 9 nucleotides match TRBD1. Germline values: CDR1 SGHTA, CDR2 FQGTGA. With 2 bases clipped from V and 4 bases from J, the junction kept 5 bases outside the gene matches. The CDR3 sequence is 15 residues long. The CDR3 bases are TGTGCCAGCAGCTTACTACCGGGACAGGGCACTGAAGCTTTCTTT. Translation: CASSLLPGQGTEAFF.